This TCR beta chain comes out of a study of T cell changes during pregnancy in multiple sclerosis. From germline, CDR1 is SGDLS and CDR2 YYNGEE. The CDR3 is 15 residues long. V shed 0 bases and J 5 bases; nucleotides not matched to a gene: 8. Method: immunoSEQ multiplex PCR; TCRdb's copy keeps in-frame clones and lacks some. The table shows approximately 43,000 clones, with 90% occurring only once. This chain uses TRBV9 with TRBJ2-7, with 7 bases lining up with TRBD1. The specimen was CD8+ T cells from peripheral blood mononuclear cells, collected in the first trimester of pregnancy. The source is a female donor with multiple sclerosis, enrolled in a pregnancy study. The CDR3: CASSVGSTGVDEQYF. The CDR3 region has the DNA TGTGCCAGCAGCGTAGGGTCTACAGGGGTCGACGAGCAGTACTTC.